A single sample is the source of the 14 T cell receptor beta chains below, sequenced in a study of cytomegalovirus exposure and HLA in healthy donors. It was with 60 Vbeta and 13 Jbeta primers that the PCR ran. Profiling relied on immunoSEQ multiplex PCR, and the TCRdb table lists in-frame clones only, not all of them. Its listing shows about 200,000 clones. Material: PBMCs. The receptors come from a girl aged 2 to 9 in good health and CMV-seropositive.

The chain is built from TRBV5-1 and TRBJ2-2; TRBD1 matches at 8 bases. Trimming at V came to 5 bases and at J to 2 bases, leaving 8 bases not matched to a gene. The germline V gene has CDR1 SGHRS and CDR2 YFSETQ. The CDR3 has 16 amino acids. The CDR3 spells CASSRTGQGNTGELFF. The CDR3 DNA follows: TGCGCCAGCAGTAGGACCGGACAGGGCAACACCGGGGAGCTGTTTTTT.

V gene TRBV6-5 combines with J gene TRBJ2-7; TRBD2 might be the D (6 bases). Trimming cost V 6 bases and J 2 bases, with 17 bases left between them. The CDR3 consists of 15 residues. In germline, CDR1 is MNHEY, CDR2 SVGAGI. This CDR3 reads CASRQRPGGAYEQYF. The DNA of the CDR3 is TGTGCCAGCAGACAACGCCCCGGGGGTGCCTACGAGCAGTACTTC.

CDR3 coding DNA: TGTGCCAGCAGCGAGGGAACAGGGAACACCGGGGAGCTGTTTTTT. Its protein is CASSEGTGNTGELFF. The rearrangement joins TRBV9 to TRBJ2-2, with D possibly being TRBD1 (5 bases). V was pared by 3 bases and J by 1 base, with 10 bases between. The CDR3 is 15 residues long. The germline V gene has CDR1 SGDLS and CDR2 YYNGEE.

The chain links TRBV5-1 to TRBJ2-3; no firm D call. V lost 0 bases, J lost 4 bases, and 6 bases lay in between. The CDR3 length is 13 residues. CDR1 is SGHRS and CDR2 is YFSETQ in the germline V gene. CDR3 nucleotides: TGCGCCAGCAGCTTGGCGACTTCAGATACGCAGTATTTT. It is translated as CASSLATSDTQYF.

The chain combines TRBV11-2 with TRBJ2-7; D remains ambiguous. The CDR3 is made up of 14 amino acids. V shed 5 bases and J shed 7 bases, with 18 bases lying between them. Germline lookup yields CDR1 SGHAT and CDR2 FQNNGV. CDR3 DNA sequence: TGTGCCAGCAGCCCATCCCCTGCCCCGAGGGAGCAGTACTTC. Translating it yields CASSPSPAPREQYF.

Turning to this clone: The sample has other DNA sequences that encode this CDR3 too. V gene TRBV20-1 combines with J gene TRBJ1-1; no firm D call. The CDR3 covers 11 residues. Germline loops: CDR1 DFQATT, CDR2 SNEGSKA (reference sequence). V was cut by 3 bases and J by 4 bases, with 6 bases left in between. This CDR3 reads CSASRGTEAFF. CDR3 DNA sequence: TGCAGTGCTAGCCGGGGCACTGAAGCTTTCTTT.

The chain has TRBV7-2 and TRBJ2-1; no firm D call. V lost 1 base and J 7 bases, leaving 11 bases between the germline ends. The germline CDR1 and CDR2 sequences are SGHTA and FQGNSA. This CDR3 has 14 residues. CDR3 in amino acids: CASSLGFRQNEQFF. The CDR3 nucleotides are TGTGCCAGCAGCTTAGGCTTCAGACAAAATGAGCAGTTCTTC.

The J gene is TRBJ2-7, the V gene TRBV7-9; 10 positions match TRBD1. V lost 0 bases and J lost 4; bases outside the gene matches: 3. Germline V gives CDR1 SEHNR, CDR2 FQNEAQ (reference sequence). The CDR3 spans 15 residues. The CDR3 DNA follows: TGTGCCAGCAGCTTAGCGTCGGGACAGGGGTACGAGCAGTACTTC. This translates into CASSLASGQGYEQYF.

In regard to this clone: Compared with germline, one end of the junction differs, possibly owing to a read error. The chain is built from TRBV6-7 and TRBJ2-7, with TRBD1 identical over 9 bases. TRBV6-7 is an open reading frame whose function is uncertain. The CDR3 extends over 11 amino acids. CDR3 sequence (DNA): TGCTACGGGACAGGGAATTACGAGCAGTACTTC. Protein: CYGTGNYEQYF.

The chain uses TRBV11-3 and TRBJ2-1, with 11 nucleotides matching TRBD2. The CDR3 has 15 residues. J was trimmed by 5 bases and V by 4 bases; bases with no gene match: 4. CDR1 and CDR2 (germline): SGHNT, YENEEA. For the CDR3, the DNA is TGTGCCAGCAGCTCCACTAGCGGGAGCAACAATGAGCAGTTCTTC. It is translated as CASSSTSGSNNEQFF.

The V and J genes are TRBV6-5 and TRBJ2-7; D is possibly TRBD2 (6 bases). Trimming took off 8 bases at V and 7 bases at J, with 12 bases between the two ends. CDR3 length equals 11 residues. Germline loops: CDR1 MNHEY, CDR2 SVGAGI. The CDR3 bases are TGTGCCAGCTCATACCTAGCGGAGCAGTACTTC. Residues: CASSYLAEQYF.

V is TRBV12-5 and J is TRBJ1-2; 9 positions agree with TRBD1. Trimming at V came to 6 bases and at J to 4 bases, leaving 3 bases not matched to a gene. The germline V gene has CDR1 LGHNT and CDR2 FRNRAP. The CDR3 extends over 13 amino acids. The CDR3 sequence: CASGRQGGYGYTF. CDR3 bases: TGTGCTAGTGGACGACAGGGGGGCTATGGCTACACCTTC.

The chain uses TRBV11-2 and TRBJ2-7, with a weak D call TRBD1 (5 bases). CDR3 size: 13 residues. Between the trimmed V and J ends, which lost 1 base and 5 bases, there was a span of 9 bases. Per the germline V gene, CDR1 is SGHAT and CDR2 is FQNNGV. CDR3 DNA: TGTGCCAGCAGCTTAGCCTCAGGGCACGAGCAGTACTTC. It specifies CASSLASGHEQYF.

The genes are TRBV10-3 and TRBJ2-5; TRBD2 might be the D (5 bases). Trimming stripped 3 bases from V and 5 bases from J, with 10 bases between. The CDR3 spans 13 residues. CDR1 is ENHRY and CDR2 is SYGVKD in the germline V gene. CDR3 sequence reads: CAISERGWETQYF. CDR3 DNA: TGTGCCATCAGTGAACGGGGTTGGGAGACCCAGTACTTC.